The clone carrying this T cell receptor beta chain has a count of ten or more. The data were taken from a study of T-cell reconstitution after alpha-beta-depleted transplantation in children. Construction of the TCRbeta library involved unique molecular identifiers. TCRdb itself ran the PCR reads through MiXCR, one entry per CDR3 protein. This table has about 120,000 distinct CDR3 sequences, 10% appearing once. Material: PBMCs from the stem cell graft donor, obtained from the stem cell graft. The origin of this receptor is a human donor who donated a stem cell graft to a child with acute lymphoblastic leukemia.

The CDR3 nucleotides read TGTGCCAGCAGCCTTAGCGGGGTGAGCAATGAGCAGTTCTTC. Protein product: CASSLSGVSNEQFF. The gene calls are TRBV12-3 or TRBV12-4 and TRBJ2-1; 8 bases are a match to TRBD2. V was clipped by 6 bases and J by 6 bases; unmatched bases: 7. The CDR3 has 14 residues.